This TCR beta chain is drawn from a study of blood T cell repertoires in COVID-19. Across the whole study: COVID-19 samples collected from the United States, Italy and Spain covered acute and convalescent phases.

Clones were sequenced by immunoSEQ multiplex PCR, and TCRdb holds only the in-frame ones, with some missing. This table holds some 230,000 clones, approximately 85% found once. Germline-derived CDR1 and CDR2 are MNHNY and SVGAGI (reference sequence). V lost 2 bases to trimming and J lost 4 bases; unmatched junction nucleotides: 7. The CDR3 has 15 amino acids. Enrolment of Seattle patients took place during active infection, and they were followed longitudinally. Ten or more counts support this clone. The sample consisted of peripheral blood. This clonotype originated in an elderly woman with COVID-19, enrolled during active disease. The chain links TRBV6-6 to TRBJ1-2; TRBD1 aligns across 7 bases. DNA for the CDR3: TGTGCCAGCAGTTACGCCAGACAGGGTACCTATGGCTACACCTTC. It yields the protein CASSYARQGTYGYTF.